The 3 T cell receptor beta chains below were found in one sample sequenced in a study of regulatory T cells in long-lasting Graves disease. The time point denotes: persistent/refractory GD, antithyroid drugs over 5 years with positive TRAb. RNA extracted from PBMCs served as the sequencing template. For TCR beta, libraries came from iRepertoire HTBI primers and Arm-PCR of CDR3 regions. Each CDR3 protein is one row after TCRdb ran MiXCR on the multiplex PCR reads. There are about 460,000 distinct CDR3 sequences in the sample; under 25% occur only once, and roughly 13% lies in the top ten. The sample in question was peripheral blood mononuclear cells (PBMCs), obtained when the disease was refractory, from a patient treated with antithyroid drugs. The receptors originated from a female donor with Graves disease.

This clonotype was counted at least ten times. CDR3 amino acids: CASSFEGPNEKLFF. The CDR3, as DNA: TGTGCCAGCAGTTTTGAGGGTCCCAATGAAAAACTGTTTTTT. This chain uses TRBV6-5 with TRBJ1-4; D call uncertain. This CDR3 contains 14 residues. V was cut by 4 bases and J by 5 bases, with 11 bases left in between. Germline V gene lookup returns CDR1 MNHEY and CDR2 SVGAGI.

A remark on this clonotype: Since a much larger clone is just one base distant, this may be a read error. The CDR3 DNA reads TGTGCCAGCAGTTCGGTAGCGGGGGCCTACGAGCGGTACTTC. This encodes CASSSVAGAYERYF. This chain joins TRBV6-5 and TRBJ2-7; TRBD2 matches 9 bases. The CDR3 extends over 14 amino acids. CDR1 is MNHEY, CDR2 SVGAGI, per germline.

This clonotype was recorded many times. The CDR3 DNA sequence: TGTGCCAGCAGCATCACAGGTGTTATGGGGGGTTCACCCCTCCACTTT. It specifies CASSITGVMGGSPLHF. The V and J genes are TRBV13 and TRBJ1-6, with D perhaps matching TRBD1 (5 bases). V lost 5 bases to trimming and J lost 9 bases, with 20 bases between them. Germline V lookup: CDR1 PRHDT, CDR2 FYEKMQ (reference sequence). This CDR3 comprises 16 residues. Full variable domain (remainder filled in from reference TRBV13 and TRBJ1-6): AAGVIQSPRHLIKEKRETATLKCYPIPRHDTVYWYQQGPGQDPQFLISFYEKMQSDKGSIPDRFSAQQFSDYHSELNMSSLELGDSALYFCASSITGVMGGSPLHFGNGTRLTVT.